These T cell receptor beta chains were read from a single sample in a study of OX40 agonist ivuxolimab in advanced cancers. Clones were read by immunoSEQ multiplex PCR, and TCRdb kept only the in-frame ones, dropping some. The sample contains 36,000 or so clones, roughly 77% of which appear only once. The starting material was CD4+ or CD8+ T cells sorted from blood, obtained in a trial of the OX40 agonist ivuxolimab. All receptors come from an adult with an advanced solid tumor such as melanoma, head and neck, liver or kidney cancer. CDR3s include the opening cysteine and the closing phenylalanine or tryptophan. D genes are given only for firm matches. Only some rows state a clone size, as once, few, many or a class for expanded clones.

j_call d_call clone_size v_call cdr3_length cdr3_aa cdr3_nt
TRBJ1-5 TRBD1 NA TRBV30 14 CAWSSGTGTQPQHF TGTGCCTGGAGTAGTGGGACAGGGACCCAGCCCCAGCATTTT
TRBJ2-1 TRBD2 NA TRBV29-1 15 CSVGGGGGFIAEQFF TGCAGCGTTGGGGGGGGTGGAGGTTTTATCGCTGAGCAGTTCTTC
TRBJ1-2 NA NA TRBV2 13 CASSEPVGYGYTF TGTGCCAGCAGTGAACCCGTGGGCTATGGCTACACCTTC
TRBJ2-7 TRBD2 NA TRBV5-1 18 CASSLVVSGGYSSYEQYF TGCGCCAGCAGCTTGGTTGTTAGCGGGGGTTACAGCTCCTACGAGCAGTACTTC
TRBJ1-2 TRBD1 NA TRBV28 15 CASRLMNQGVNGYTF TGTGCCAGCAGGCTTATGAATCAGGGGGTAAATGGCTACACCTTC
TRBJ1-4 NA NA TRBV6-1 16 CASSGRGVTTNEKLFF TGTGCCAGCAGTGGAAGAGGGGTGACAACTAATGAAAAACTGTTTTTT
TRBJ1-2 NA NA TRBV5-1 14 CASSLGWENYGYTF TGCGCCAGCAGCTTGGGGTGGGAGAACTATGGCTACACCTTC
TRBJ1-2 NA NA TRBV7-2 12 CASSLRDLRYTF TGTGCCAGCAGCTTACGGGACCTCCGCTACACCTTC
TRBJ2-3 NA NA TRBV6-5 14 CASSFGQPTDTQYF TGTGCCAGCAGTTTCGGACAGCCCACAGATACGCAGTATTTT
TRBJ1-2 TRBD1 NA TRBV5-6 14 CASSFRQGEYGYTF TGTGCCAGCAGCTTCCGACAGGGGGAGTATGGCTACACCTTC
TRBJ2-2 NA once TRBV18 16 CASSPGGALNTGELFF TGTGCCAGCTCACCCGGCGGGGCCCTGAACACCGGGGAGCTGTTTTTT
TRBJ2-1 TRBD2 NA TRBV28 15 CASSSGGGAYNEQFF TGTGCCAGCAGTTCGGGAGGAGGGGCCTACAATGAGCAGTTCTTC
TRBJ2-1 NA NA TRBV11-3 14 CASSFGQHNNEQFF TGTGCCAGCAGCTTTGGACAGCATAACAATGAGCAGTTCTTC
TRBJ2-5 NA NA TRBV6-6 13 CASRRASQETQYF TGTGCCAGCAGACGAGCATCCCAAGAGACCCAGTACTTC
TRBJ2-3 TRBD2 NA TRBV2 12 CASRSGGDTQYF TGTGCCAGCAGGTCGGGGGGGGATACGCAGTATTTT
TRBJ1-2 NA NA TRBV5-1 13 CASSNTANYGYTF TGCGCCAGCAGCAACACAGCTAACTATGGCTACACCTTC
TRBJ1-5 NA NA TRBV7-6 13 CASSLRRDQPQHF TGTGCCAGCAGCTTACGACGAGATCAGCCCCAGCATTTT
TRBJ2-4 TRBD1 NA TRBV4-3 17 CASSQDVTGDTKNIQYF TGCGCCAGCAGCCAAGACGTGACAGGGGATACCAAAAACATTCAGTACTTC
TRBJ2-3 NA NA TRBV7-2 19 CASSLPGGGTPLSSDTQYF TGTGCCAGCAGCTTACCCGGAGGGGGGACTCCATTATCGTCCGATACGCAGTATTTT
TRBJ2-7 NA NA TRBV28 11 CASSSSHEQYF TGTGCCAGCAGTTCTAGTCACGAGCAGTACTTC
TRBJ2-7 NA NA TRBV6-5 14 CASSLFKGTYEQYF TGTGCCAGCAGCCTCTTCAAAGGCACCTACGAGCAGTACTTC
TRBJ2-3 NA NA TRBV7-9 14 CASSLAGSWDTQYF TGTGCCAGCAGCCTCGCGGGGAGTTGGGATACGCAGTATTTT
TRBJ2-7 TRBD2 NA TRBV5-4 17 CASSLIARLAGGGEQYF TGTGCCAGCAGCTTGATAGCGAGACTAGCGGGAGGTGGAGAGCAGTACTTC
TRBJ2-2 NA NA TRBV7-2 14 CASSLHTNTGELFF TGTGCCAGCAGTCTTCACACGAACACCGGGGAGCTGTTTTTT
TRBJ1-5 NA NA TRBV6-5 15 CASSAGHYSNQPQHF TGTGCCAGCAGCGCGGGACACTATAGCAATCAGCCCCAGCATTTT
TRBJ2-1 NA NA TRBV28 13 CASRTGEYNEQFF TGTGCCAGCAGAACGGGGGAGTACAATGAGCAGTTCTTC
TRBJ2-3 NA NA TRBV27 14 CASSLAGAGDTQYF TGTGCCAGCAGTTTGGCAGGGGCAGGAGATACGCAGTATTTT
TRBJ2-1 TRBD1 NA TRBV2 15 CASSGDRSSYNEQFF TGTGCCAGCAGTGGGGACAGAAGCTCCTACAATGAGCAGTTCTTC
TRBJ2-3 NA once TRBV28 14 CASEGAPSTDTQYF TGTGCCAGCGAAGGGGCCCCTAGCACAGATACGCAGTATTTT
TRBJ2-7 NA NA TRBV7-9 15 CASSRDHGYSYEQYF TGTGCCAGCAGCCGAGATCACGGGTACTCCTACGAGCAGTACTTC
TRBJ2-1 NA NA TRBV15 15 CATSRPRQGGYEQFF TGTGCCACCAGCAGACCCCGACAGGGAGGCTATGAGCAGTTCTTC
TRBJ2-7 NA NA TRBV6-6 14 CASSYRDRPYEQYF TGTGCCAGCAGTTATAGAGACAGACCCTACGAGCAGTACTTC
TRBJ2-7 NA NA TRBV14 14 CASSQGWGGGEQYF TGTGCCAGCAGCCAAGGGTGGGGCGGCGGCGAGCAGTACTTC
TRBJ2-2 NA NA TRBV2 13 CASRNRNTGELFF TGTGCCAGCAGGAATAGGAACACCGGGGAGCTGTTTTTT
TRBJ2-2 NA NA TRBV5-1 16 CASSLAGEQEGGELFF TGCGCCAGCAGCTTGGCTGGGGAACAAGAAGGCGGGGAGCTGTTTTTT
TRBJ1-1 NA NA TRBV19 13 CASSIARTTEAFF TGTGCCAGTAGTATAGCCAGGACCACTGAAGCTTTCTTT
TRBJ2-7 TRBD2 NA TRBV4-2 17 CASSLLNLAGGPVEQYF TGTGCCAGCAGCCTGCTTAATCTAGCGGGAGGTCCCGTCGAGCAGTACTTC
TRBJ1-4 NA NA TRBV28 14 CASSFESASEKLFF TGTGCCAGCAGTTTTGAAAGTGCGAGTGAAAAACTGTTTTTT
TRBJ2-1 NA NA TRBV11-1 14 CASSPIGSYNEQFF TGTGCCAGCAGCCCTATTGGATCCTACAATGAGCAGTTCTTC
TRBJ1-4 NA NA TRBV28 13 CASSSEVNEKLFF TGTGCCAGCAGTTCGGAGGTCAATGAAAAACTGTTTTTT
TRBJ1-1 TRBD1 NA TRBV23-1 13 CASSPDRDTEAFF TGCGCCAGCAGCCCCGACAGGGATACTGAAGCTTTCTTT
TRBJ1-2 TRBD1 NA TRBV2 15 CASSLLQGVGKGYTF TGTGCCAGCAGTCTCCTACAGGGGGTGGGGAAGGGCTACACCTTC
TRBJ2-7 NA NA TRBV29-1 12 CSVKRGTYEQYF TGCAGCGTGAAGAGGGGGACCTACGAGCAGTACTTC
TRBJ2-5 NA few TRBV2 14 CASSQDRSGETQYF TGTGCCAGCAGTCAGGACAGGAGCGGGGAGACCCAGTACTTC
TRBJ2-1 NA NA TRBV2 12 CASSERMYEQFF TGTGCCAGCAGTGAAAGGATGTATGAGCAGTTCTTC
TRBJ2-7 NA medium-sized TRBV7-9 17 CASSRLRGTESSYEQYF TGTGCCAGCAGCCGCCTCCGTGGGACTGAAAGCTCCTACGAGCAGTACTTC
TRBJ2-1 TRBD2 NA TRBV12-5 15 CASGPPSGGANEQFF TGTGCTAGTGGTCCACCTAGCGGGGGGGCCAACGAGCAGTTCTTC
TRBJ2-4 TRBD2 once TRBV2 15 CASSEKFTSVNIQYF TGTGCCAGCAGTGAAAAGTTTACTAGCGTAAACATTCAGTACTTC
TRBJ2-5 TRBD2 NA TRBV4-2 15 CASSQSSGVGETQYF TGTGCCAGCAGCCAATCTAGCGGGGTGGGGGAGACCCAGTACTTC
TRBJ1-3 TRBD1 NA TRBV19 13 CASRTGVGNTIYF TGTGCCAGCCGGACAGGGGTTGGAAACACCATATATTTT
TRBJ2-3 NA few TRBV20-1 11 CSAALGPTQYF TGCAGTGCTGCATTGGGCCCGACGCAGTATTTT
TRBJ1-5 NA few TRBV16 17 CASSLTSAAWSNQPQHF TGTGCCAGCAGCCTTACCAGCGCGGCTTGGAGCAATCAGCCCCAGCATTTT
TRBJ2-6 NA NA TRBV5-4 14 CASSRPTGANVLTF TGTGCCAGCAGCCGGCCGACTGGGGCCAACGTCCTGACTTTC
TRBJ2-1 NA NA TRBV5-1 13 CASSFGGDNEQFF TGCGCCAGCAGCTTTGGCGGGGACAATGAGCAGTTCTTC